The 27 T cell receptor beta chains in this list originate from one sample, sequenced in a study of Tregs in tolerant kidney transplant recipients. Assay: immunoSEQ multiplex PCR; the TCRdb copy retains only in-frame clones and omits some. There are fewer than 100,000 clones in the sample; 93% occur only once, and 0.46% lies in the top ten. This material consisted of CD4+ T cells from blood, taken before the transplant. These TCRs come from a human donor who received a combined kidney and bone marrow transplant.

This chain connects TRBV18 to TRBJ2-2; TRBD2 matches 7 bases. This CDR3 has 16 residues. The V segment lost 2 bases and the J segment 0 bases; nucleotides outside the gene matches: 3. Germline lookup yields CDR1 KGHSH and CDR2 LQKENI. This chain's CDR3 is CASSPELAANTGELFF. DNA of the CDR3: TGTGCCAGCTCACCAGAGCTAGCGGCGAACACCGGGGAGCTGTTTTTT.

CDR3: CAISRTGEGTEAFF. In nucleotides, the CDR3 is TGTGCCATCAGTCGGACAGGGGAGGGCACTGAAGCTTTCTTT. The genes are TRBV10-3 and TRBJ1-1; 9 bases are shared with TRBD1. CDR1 ENHRY and CDR2 SYGVKD come from the germline V gene. The V and J ends lost 5 bases and 4 bases, in that order; junction bases with no gene match: 5. The CDR3 length is 14 residues.

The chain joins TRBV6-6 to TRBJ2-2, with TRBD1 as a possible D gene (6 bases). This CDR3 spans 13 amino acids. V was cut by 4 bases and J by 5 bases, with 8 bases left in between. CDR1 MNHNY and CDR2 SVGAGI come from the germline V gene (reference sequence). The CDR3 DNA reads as TGTGCCAGCAGTTCAGGACAGACCGGGGAGCTGTTTTTT. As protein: CASSSGQTGELFF.

The CDR3 DNA reads as TGTGCCAGCAGGCCAGCGGGAGGCTCCTACAATGAGCAGTTCTTC. Translating it yields CASRPAGGSYNEQFF. The gene calls are TRBV4-2 and TRBJ2-1; 9 nucleotides match TRBD2. Trimming removed 6 bases from V and 0 bases from J; junction bases left unmatched: 3. The CDR3 length is 15 residues. The V gene's germline CDR1 is LGHNA and CDR2 YNFKEQ.

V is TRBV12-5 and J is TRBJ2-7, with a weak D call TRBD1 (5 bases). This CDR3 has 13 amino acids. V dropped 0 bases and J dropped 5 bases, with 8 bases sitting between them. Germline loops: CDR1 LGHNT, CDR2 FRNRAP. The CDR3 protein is CASGLVGVDEQYF. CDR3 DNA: TGTGCTAGTGGTTTGGTAGGGGTTGACGAGCAGTACTTC.

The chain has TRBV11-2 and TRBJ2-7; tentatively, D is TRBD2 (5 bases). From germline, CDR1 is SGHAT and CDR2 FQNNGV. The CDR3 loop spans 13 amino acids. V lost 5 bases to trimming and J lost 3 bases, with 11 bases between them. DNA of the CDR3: TGTGCCAGCAGCCGAATCGGGAACTACGAGCAGTACTTC. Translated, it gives CASSRIGNYEQYF.

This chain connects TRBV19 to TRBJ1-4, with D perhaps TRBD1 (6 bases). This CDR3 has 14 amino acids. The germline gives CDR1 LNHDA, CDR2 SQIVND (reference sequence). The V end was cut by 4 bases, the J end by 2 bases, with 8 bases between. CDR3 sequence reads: CASSNRATNEKLFF. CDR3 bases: TGTGCCAGTAGTAACAGGGCCACTAATGAAAAACTGTTTTTT.

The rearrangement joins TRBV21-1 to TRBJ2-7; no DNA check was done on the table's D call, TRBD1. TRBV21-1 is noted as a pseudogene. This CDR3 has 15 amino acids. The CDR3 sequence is CASSKMDTVDYEQYF. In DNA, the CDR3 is TGTGCCAGCAGCAAAATGGACACAGTGGACTACGAGCAGTACTTC.

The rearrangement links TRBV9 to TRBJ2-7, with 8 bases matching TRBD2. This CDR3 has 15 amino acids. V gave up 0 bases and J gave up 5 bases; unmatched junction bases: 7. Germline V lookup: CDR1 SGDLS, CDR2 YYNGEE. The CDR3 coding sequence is TGTGCCAGCAGCGTAGATCCAGCGGGAGCTCACGAGCAGTACTTC. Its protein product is CASSVDPAGAHEQYF.

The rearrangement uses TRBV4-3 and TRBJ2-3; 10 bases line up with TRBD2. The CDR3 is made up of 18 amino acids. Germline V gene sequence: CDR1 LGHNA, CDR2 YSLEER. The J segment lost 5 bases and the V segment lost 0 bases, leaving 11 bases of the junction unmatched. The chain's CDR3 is CASSQDGSGRALGDTQYF. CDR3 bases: TGCGCCAGCAGCCAAGATGGGAGCGGGAGGGCGTTAGGAGATACGCAGTATTTT.

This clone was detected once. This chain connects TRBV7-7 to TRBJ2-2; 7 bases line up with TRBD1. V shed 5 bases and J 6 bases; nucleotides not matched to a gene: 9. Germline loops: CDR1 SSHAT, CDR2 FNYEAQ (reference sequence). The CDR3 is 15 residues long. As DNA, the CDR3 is TGTGCCAGCAGCCCCGGGACAGCGGCCGCCGGGGAGCTGTTTTTT. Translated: CASSPGTAAAGELFF.

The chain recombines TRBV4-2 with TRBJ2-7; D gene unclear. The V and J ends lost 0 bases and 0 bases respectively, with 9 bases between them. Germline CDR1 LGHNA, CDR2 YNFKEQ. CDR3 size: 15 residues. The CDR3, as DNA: TGTGCCAGCAGCCAAGAAATCCTTAGCTCCTACGAGCAGTACTTC. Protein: CASSQEILSSYEQYF.

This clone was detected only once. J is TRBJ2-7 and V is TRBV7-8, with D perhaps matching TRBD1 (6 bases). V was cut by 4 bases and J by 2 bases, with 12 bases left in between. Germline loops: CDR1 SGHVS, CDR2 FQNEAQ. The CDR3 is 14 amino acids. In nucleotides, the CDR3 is TGTGCCAGCAGCTCGGACAGCGCGGCCTACGAGCAGTACTTC. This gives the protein CASSSDSAAYEQYF.

The CDR3 DNA is TGTGCCAGTAGTGGCTTACTAGCGGGAACGCAGTATTTT. Translated: CASSGLLAGTQYF. This chain joins TRBV19 and TRBJ2-3; 10 nucleotides align to TRBD2. The germline CDR1 and CDR2 sequences are LNHDA and SQIVND (reference sequence). With V trimmed by 5 bases and J by 9 bases, 5 bases remained unmatched. The CDR3 length is 13 residues.

Here the CDR3 DNA reads TGTGCCAGCAGCTTAGCCAATTCCGGGACTATTTACAATGAGCAGTTCTTC. Protein sequence: CASSLANSGTIYNEQFF. The rearrangement uses TRBV7-9 and TRBJ2-1; 7 bases map to TRBD2. Per germline, CDR1 SEHNR and CDR2 FQNEAQ (reference sequence). The V segment lost 0 bases and the J segment 4 bases; nucleotides outside the gene matches: 9. This CDR3 contains 17 residues. Filled out from reference TRBV7-9 and TRBJ2-1, the complete variable domain reads DTGVSQNPRHKITKRGQNVTFRCDPISEHNRLYWYRQTLGQGPEFLTYFQNEAQLEKSRLLSDRFSAERPKGSFSTLEIQRTEQGDSAMYLCASSLANSGTIYNEQFFGPGTRLTVL.

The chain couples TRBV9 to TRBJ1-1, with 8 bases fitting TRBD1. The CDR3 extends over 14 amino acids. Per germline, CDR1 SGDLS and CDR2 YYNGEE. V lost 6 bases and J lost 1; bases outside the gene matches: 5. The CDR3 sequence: CASTRQGPNTEAFF. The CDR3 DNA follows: TGTGCCAGCACACGACAGGGGCCGAACACTGAAGCTTTCTTT.

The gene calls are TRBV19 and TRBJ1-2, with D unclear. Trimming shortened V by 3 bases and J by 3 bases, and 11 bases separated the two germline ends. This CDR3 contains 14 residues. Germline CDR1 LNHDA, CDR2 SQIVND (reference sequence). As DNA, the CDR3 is TGTGCCAGTAGTATCGGTCCCCTGGACTATGGCTACACCTTC. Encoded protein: CASSIGPLDYGYTF.

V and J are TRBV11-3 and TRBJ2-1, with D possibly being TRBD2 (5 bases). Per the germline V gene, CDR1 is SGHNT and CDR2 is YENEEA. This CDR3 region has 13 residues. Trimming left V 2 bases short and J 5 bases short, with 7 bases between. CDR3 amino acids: CASSLTRNNEQFF. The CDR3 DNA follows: TGTGCCAGCAGCTTAACTAGGAACAATGAGCAGTTCTTC.

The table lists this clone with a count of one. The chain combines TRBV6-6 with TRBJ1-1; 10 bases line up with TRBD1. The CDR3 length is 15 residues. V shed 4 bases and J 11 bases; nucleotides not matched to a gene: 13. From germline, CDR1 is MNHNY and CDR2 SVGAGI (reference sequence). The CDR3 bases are TGTGCCAGCAGTTTCAGTTCCGGGACAGGGGAAAATGCTTTCTTT. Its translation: CASSFSSGTGENAFF.

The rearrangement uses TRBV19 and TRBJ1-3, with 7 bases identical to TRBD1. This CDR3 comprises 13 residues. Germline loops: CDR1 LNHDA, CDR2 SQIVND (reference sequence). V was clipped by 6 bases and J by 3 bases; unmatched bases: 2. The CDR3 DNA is TGTGCCAGTAGGGCAGGGGGTGGAAACACCATATATTTT. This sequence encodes CASRAGGGNTIYF.

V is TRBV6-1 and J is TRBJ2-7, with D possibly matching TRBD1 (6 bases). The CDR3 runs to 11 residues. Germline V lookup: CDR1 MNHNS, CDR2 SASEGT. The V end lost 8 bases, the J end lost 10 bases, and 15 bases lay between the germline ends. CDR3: CASPSGDQQYF. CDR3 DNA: TGTGCCAGCCCCTCAGGGGATCAACAGTACTTC.

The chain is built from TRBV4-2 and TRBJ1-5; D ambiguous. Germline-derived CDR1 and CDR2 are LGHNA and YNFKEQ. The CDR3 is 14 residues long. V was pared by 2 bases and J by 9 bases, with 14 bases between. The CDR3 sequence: CASSQFAGFRPQHF. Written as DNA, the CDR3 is TGTGCCAGCAGCCAATTCGCGGGGTTTCGGCCCCAGCATTTT.

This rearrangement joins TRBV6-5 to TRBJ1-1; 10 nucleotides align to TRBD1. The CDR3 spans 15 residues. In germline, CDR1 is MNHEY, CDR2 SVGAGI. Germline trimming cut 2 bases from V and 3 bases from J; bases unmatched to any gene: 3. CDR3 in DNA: TGTGCCAGCAGTTACGGGACAGGGGCGGACACTGAAGCTTTCTTT. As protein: CASSYGTGADTEAFF.

The CDR3 DNA is TGTGCCAGCAGCTCCGGGACAGCGGCTAACTATGGCTACACCTTC. Its protein is CASSSGTAANYGYTF. The chain has TRBV5-4 and TRBJ1-2, with 7 bases that match TRBD1. After removal of 3 bases from V and 0 bases from J, the junction contained 5 bases not matched to a gene. This CDR3 region has 15 residues. Per the germline V gene, CDR1 is SGHNT and CDR2 is YYREEE (reference sequence).

The CDR3, as DNA: TGTGCCAGCAGTTGGGGTAGAGGGCGGAGGGCCTACAATGAGCAGTTCTTC. This encodes CASSWGRGRRAYNEQFF. This chain uses TRBV28 with TRBJ2-1; possible D gene TRBD2, 6 bases. The V and J ends lost 4 bases and 2 bases respectively, with 18 bases between them. There are 17 residues in the CDR3. Per the germline V gene, CDR1 is MDHEN and CDR2 is SYDVKM.

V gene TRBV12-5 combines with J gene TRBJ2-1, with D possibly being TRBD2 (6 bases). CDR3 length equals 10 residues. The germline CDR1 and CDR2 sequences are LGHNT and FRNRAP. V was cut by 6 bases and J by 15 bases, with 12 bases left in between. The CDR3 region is CASGPDGGFF. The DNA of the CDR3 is TGTGCTAGTGGACCCGACGGGGGGTTCTTC.

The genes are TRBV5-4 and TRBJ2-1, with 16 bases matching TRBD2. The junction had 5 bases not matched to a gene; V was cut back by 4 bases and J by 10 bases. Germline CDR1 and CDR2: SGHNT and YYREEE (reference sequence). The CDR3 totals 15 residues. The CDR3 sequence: CASSQGTSGRAEQFF. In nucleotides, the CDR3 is TGTGCCAGCAGCCAAGGGACTAGCGGGAGGGCCGAGCAGTTCTTC. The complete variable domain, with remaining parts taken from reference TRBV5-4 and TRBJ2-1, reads ETGVTQSPTHLIKTRGQQVTLRCSSQSGHNTVSWYQQALGQGPQFIFQYYREEENGRGNFPPRFSGLQFPNYSSELNVNALELDDSALYLCASSQGTSGRAEQFFGPGTRLTVL.